Detailed here is one T cell receptor beta chain. This sample is drawn from a study of technical replicates of blood from a few donors. TCRdb's copy holds only in-frame clones and misses some; the assay was immunoSEQ multiplex PCR. The table shows 100,000 or so clones, with nearly 96% occurring only once. The germline V gene has CDR1 MGHDK and CDR2 SYGVNS. The V end lost 6 bases, the J end lost 7 bases, and 12 bases lay between the germline ends. The CDR3 covers 12 residues. V usage is TRBV25-1 and J usage is TRBJ1-2, with a weak D call TRBD1 (6 bases). The sequence derives from a human donor in good health. The source material was T cells isolated from PBMCs. In DNA, the CDR3 is TGTGCCAGCAGATTTCCACAGGGTGGCTACACCTTC. Amino acids: CASRFPQGGYTF.